This T cell receptor beta chain emerged from a study of CD4+ T cells in melanoma. The assay was immunoSEQ multiplex PCR, and TCRdb's table has in-frame clones only and misses some. Here the sample spans about 50,000 clones, 89% being singletons. In germline, CDR1 is SGHNT, CDR2 YYREEE (reference sequence). Trimming removed 4 bases at V and 3 bases at J, with 14 bases between. The CDR3 contains 14 residues. With respect to this clone: Its cognate antigen is unknown.

Study results and caveats: CD8+ T cell, macrophage and B cell function reportedly correlated with neoantigen-specific CD4+ T cells. Reportedly, melanoma neoantigen-specific CD4+ T cells showed varied differentiation states.

What was sequenced was peripheral blood. The chain carries TRBV5-4 and TRBJ2-7, with a possible D match to TRBD1 (6 bases). This TCR came from a human donor with melanoma. The DNA of the CDR3 is TGTGCCAGCAGCCCGCAGGACAGCCACTACGAGCAGTACTTC. Residues: CASSPQDSHYEQYF.